This TCR beta chain was found in a study of cytomegalovirus exposure and HLA in healthy donors. Overall study findings and caveats: An apparent linkage of common viral pathogens to several of the most significant clusters emerged in a later analysis. For most TCR beta V segments, an earlier analysis put the productive rate at about 87% or about 30% of the time. Three of the chains that were CMV-associated were confirmed in vitro to be specific for CMV antigens.

Of note for this clone: The antigen is undetermined.

Primers: 60 Vbeta forward and 13 Jbeta reverse. Assay: immunoSEQ multiplex PCR; the TCRdb copy retains only in-frame clones and omits some. The profile covers roughly 160,000 clones, with 80% appearing a single time and roughly 10% taken by the ten largest. Germline V lookup: CDR1 SGHRS, CDR2 YFSETQ. This CDR3 is built from 16 residues. V was pared by 4 bases and J by 1 base, with 16 bases between. V and J are TRBV5-1 and TRBJ2-3; the D gene is possibly TRBD2 (6 bases). Specimen: PBMCs. The receptor was isolated from a man aged 18 to 29 in good health and CMV-seropositive. CDR3: CASSEGPGDGTDTQYF. The CDR3 region has the DNA TGCGCCAGCAGCGAGGGCCCGGGAGATGGCACAGATACGCAGTATTTT.